The 24 T cell receptor beta chains below all came from one sample that was sequenced in a study of blood T cells in healthy people across ages. Sample-barcoded 5' priming and a J-beta primer mix drove a second PCR of about 6 to 12 cycles. A single record per CDR3 protein comes from TCRdb applying MiXCR to the 5' RACE reads. The top ten hold 15% to 20% of the sample, which has more than 800,000 distinct CDR3 sequences, 29% seen once. The specimen was blood. These receptors originate from an elderly woman in good health.

This clonotype was observed at least ten times. The chain couples TRBV7-9 to TRBJ2-3, with 7 bases lining up with TRBD1. The CDR3 is 16 residues long. The trim removed 5 bases at V and 4 bases at J, leaving 12 bases unmatched. Germline CDR1 and CDR2: SEHNR and FQNEAQ (reference sequence). The CDR3 region is CASSPKQGIRPDTQYF. CDR3 bases: TGTGCCAGCAGCCCAAAACAGGGGATACGACCAGATACGCAGTATTTT.

This clonotype was seen many times. The chain is built from TRBV7-2 and TRBJ2-5; 10 bases match TRBD2. V gave up 2 bases and J gave up 4 bases; unmatched junction bases: 4. Germline lookup yields CDR1 SGHTA and CDR2 FQGNSA. CDR3 length: 15 amino acids. The CDR3 DNA sequence: TGTGCCAGCAGCTTACAGCGGGGGGGCCTAGAGACCCAGTACTTC. This translates into CASSLQRGGLETQYF.

This clonotype was picked up many times. This chain uses TRBV7-2 with TRBJ2-6; D may match TRBD1 or TRBD2 (6 bases each). The CDR3 has 17 residues. Trimming shortened V by 4 bases and J by 0 bases, and 13 bases separated the two germline ends. Germline-derived CDR1 and CDR2 are SGHTA and FQGNSA. CDR3 bases: TGTGCCAGCAGCTCACAGGGACTGCTCTCTGGGGCCAACGTCCTGACTTTC. Its translation is CASSSQGLLSGANVLTF. The full variable domain, its missing parts supplied by reference TRBV7-2 and TRBJ2-6, is GAGVSQSPSNKVTEKGKDVELRCDPISGHTALYWYRQSLGQGLEFLIYFQGNSAPDKSGLPSDRFSAERTGGSVSTLTIQRTQQEDSAVYLCASSSQGLLSGANVLTFGAGSRLTVL.

Concerning this clonotype: One end of the junction does not line up with germline, which may come from a read error. The rearrangement uses TRBV11-3 and TRBJ1-1; no firm D call. The CDR3 extends over 13 amino acids. Per germline, CDR1 SGHNT and CDR2 YENEEA. CDR3 sequence (DNA): TGTGCCAGCAGCTTAGATAGGTACACTGATGCTTTCTTT. Its translation is CASSLDRYTDAFF.

This clonotype was seen ten or more times. The rearrangement links TRBV29-1 to TRBJ2-6; D is undetermined. Germline V CDR1 and CDR2: SQVTM, ANQGSEA. The CDR3 has 16 residues. Trimming removed 0 bases from V and 3 bases from J, with 12 bases in between. CDR3 nucleotide sequence: TGCAGCGTTGAAGATTTAGGTCCCGGTGGGGCCAACGTCCTGACTTTC. Translating gives CSVEDLGPGGANVLTF. Full variable domain (outside the CDR3, taken from reference TRBV29-1 and TRBJ2-6): SAVISQKPSRDICQRGTSLTIQCQVDSQVTMMFWYRQQPGQSLTLIATANQGSEATYESGFVIDKFPISRPNLTFSTLTVSNMSPEDSSIYLCSVEDLGPGGANVLTFGAGSRLTVL.

There are many counts of this clonotype. This chain joins TRBV21-1 and TRBJ2-7; the DNA was not used to check the table's D call, TRBD1. TRBV21-1 counts as a pseudogene. The CDR3 loop spans 14 amino acids. In DNA, the CDR3 is TGTGCCAGCAGCCCCGGACAGAACTTCTACGAGCAGTACTTC. It translates to CASSPGQNFYEQYF.

This clonotype has more than one count but fewer than ten. V gene TRBV9 combines with J gene TRBJ2-5; D is perhaps TRBD2 (7 bases). The CDR3 runs to 14 residues. Trimming removed 0 bases from V and 3 bases from J, with 9 bases in between. Germline assignment: CDR1 SGDLS and CDR2 YYNGEE. CDR3 sequence: CASSVVGGEETQYF. Here the CDR3 DNA reads TGTGCCAGCAGCGTAGTAGGGGGGGAAGAGACCCAGTACTTC.

This clonotype was detected only a few times. This rearrangement joins TRBV7-2 to TRBJ1-1; possible D gene TRBD1, 5 bases. The V end lost 5 bases, the J end lost 4 bases, and 20 bases lay between the germline ends. CDR1 and CDR2 from the germline V gene are SGHTA and FQGNSA. CDR3 size: 16 residues. Written as DNA, the CDR3 is TGTGCCAGCAGCCCCCTTAAAAACCAGGGCTCCACTGAAGCTTTCTTT. Translation gives CASSPLKNQGSTEAFF.

This clonotype was seen ten or more times. This chain links TRBV3-1 with TRBJ1-2; 10 bases align to TRBD1. V was pared by 4 bases and J by 0 bases, with 8 bases of the junction left unmatched. From germline, CDR1 is LGHDT and CDR2 YNNKEL (reference sequence). The CDR3 loop spans 17 amino acids. The CDR3 here is CASSPQTGGLANYGYTF. The CDR3 DNA sequence: TGTGCCAGCAGCCCTCAGACAGGGGGCCTAGCTAACTATGGCTACACCTTC.

On this clonotype itself: This could be a read error, since a much larger clone is one nucleotide away. The chain employs TRBV7-8 and TRBJ2-5, with D uncertain. The germline CDR1 and CDR2 sequences are SGHVS and FQNEAQ. V lost 2 bases, J lost 1 base, and 14 bases lay in between. CDR3 size: 16 residues. The DNA for the CDR3 is TGTGCCAGCAGCTTAAAGAGGCGCCGGTCCCAAGAGACCCAGTACTTC. Translating gives CASSLKRRRSQETQYF.

This clonotype was found many times. The chain carries TRBV7-2 and TRBJ2-7; D is possibly TRBD1 (5 bases). The germline CDR1 and CDR2 sequences are SGHTA and FQGNSA. Trimming cost V 1 base and J 7 bases, with 11 bases left between them. The CDR3 loop spans 13 amino acids. The CDR3 sequence is CASSLDRQNEQYF. DNA of the CDR3: TGTGCCAGCAGCTTAGACCGACAGAATGAGCAGTACTTC.

This chain links TRBV6-5 with TRBJ1-1; D not resolved. V lost 6 bases, J lost 5 bases, and 13 bases lay in between. The germline V gene has CDR1 MNHEY and CDR2 SVGAGI. This CDR3 spans 13 amino acids. DNA of the CDR3: TGTGCCAGCAGCCGAATGGTGCGGACTGAAGCTTTCTTT. Encoded protein: CASSRMVRTEAFF.

The V gene is TRBV11-2, the J gene TRBJ2-1; no definite D call. Trimming shortened V by 7 bases and J by 0 bases, and 7 bases separated the two germline ends. The CDR3 runs 13 residues. Germline V gene lookup returns CDR1 SGHAT and CDR2 FQNNGV. The CDR3 coding sequence is TGTGCCAGCACCCCTAACTCCTACAATGAGCAGTTCTTC. Its translation is CASTPNSYNEQFF.

This clonotype has a count of ten or more. The J gene is TRBJ2-5, the V gene TRBV7-6; 8 bases are shared with TRBD1. The V gene's germline CDR1 is SGHVS and CDR2 FNYEAQ. There are 14 residues in the CDR3. V was pared by 3 bases and J by 4 bases, with 4 bases of the junction left unmatched. This CDR3 reads CASSFRGQGETQYF. CDR3 in DNA: TGTGCCAGCAGCTTTAGAGGACAGGGAGAGACCCAGTACTTC.

This clonotype has ten or more counts. This chain uses TRBV5-1 with TRBJ2-7; no firm D call. CDR3 length: 14 residues. Germline lookup yields CDR1 SGHRS and CDR2 YFSETQ. V lost 0 bases, J lost 5 bases, and 12 bases lay in between. The CDR3 reads CASSLGQGLDEQYF. In DNA, the CDR3 is TGCGCCAGCAGCTTGGGACAAGGCTTGGACGAGCAGTACTTC.

This clonotype was observed a handful of times. The V gene is TRBV15, the J gene TRBJ1-5; a possible D gene is TRBD1 (5 bases). V was pared by 0 bases and J by 12 bases, with 12 bases between. The CDR3 extends over 13 amino acids. Germline V gene lookup returns CDR1 LNHNV and CDR2 YYDKDF (reference sequence). The DNA for the CDR3 is TGTGCCACCAGCAGAGACAGACAGATGCTCCAGCATTTT. Translation: CATSRDRQMLQHF.

This chain uses TRBV4-1 with TRBJ1-1; D not certain. CDR1 MGHRA and CDR2 YSYEKL come from the germline V gene. V lost 4 bases to trimming and J lost 7 bases, with 25 bases between them. The CDR3 runs to 17 residues. The CDR3 region is CASSPSLGLGLGGEAFF. CDR3 in DNA: TGCGCCAGCAGCCCGTCTTTGGGGTTGGGGTTGGGAGGTGAAGCTTTCTTT.

This clonotype was seen at least ten times. This chain joins TRBV10-3 and TRBJ1-1, with TRBD1 matching 9 bases. With 6 bases clipped from V and 1 base from J, the junction kept 9 bases outside the gene matches. Germline V gene lookup returns CDR1 ENHRY and CDR2 SYGVKD. CDR3 length: 16 amino acids. The CDR3 protein is CAIRSGQGSTNTEAFF. CDR3 coding DNA: TGTGCCATCAGGAGCGGACAGGGGAGCACGAACACTGAAGCTTTCTTT.

This clonotype was recorded a few times. Possible read error: a much larger clone is one base away. The chain couples TRBV7-2 to TRBJ2-1; TRBD2 aligns across 8 bases. Germline V gene lookup returns CDR1 SGHTA and CDR2 FQGNSA. The CDR3 covers 16 residues. Losses at the gene ends were 3 bases for V and 10 bases for J; bases not matched to a gene: 14. Written as DNA, the CDR3 is TGTGCCAGCAGCTTCGAGCGAGCGGGGGTTATGGGGGAGCAGTTCTTC. Protein: CASSFERAGVMGEQFF.

To note about this clonotype: It may be a read error: a sequence one base away is much more abundant. The V and J genes are TRBV11-2 and TRBJ2-7, with TRBD1 matching 7 bases. There are 14 residues in the CDR3. Germline assignment: CDR1 SGHAT and CDR2 FQNNGV. This CDR3 reads CVSSFRGLSYEQYF. CDR3 sequence (DNA): TGTGTCAGCAGCTTTAGGGGGCTTTCCTACGAGCAGTACTTC.

The chain recombines TRBV11-2 with TRBJ1-4; TRBD1 agrees at 9 bases. The CDR3 spans 16 residues. The V segment lost 1 base and the J segment 6 bases; nucleotides outside the gene matches: 6. The germline gives CDR1 SGHAT, CDR2 FQNNGV. This CDR3 reads CASSLGPGTGYEKLFF. CDR3 in DNA: TGTGCCAGCAGCTTAGGCCCCGGGACAGGGTATGAAAAACTGTTTTTT.

The sample holds many counts of this clonotype. The chain recombines TRBV7-9 with TRBJ2-1; 8 bases are a match to TRBD2. The trim removed 1 base at V and 3 bases at J, leaving 5 bases unmatched. The CDR3 spans 16 residues. CDR1 is SEHNR and CDR2 is FQNEAQ in the germline V gene (reference sequence). The CDR3 protein is CASSLGYSGDYNEQFF. Written as DNA, the CDR3 is TGTGCCAGCAGCTTAGGGTATAGCGGGGACTACAATGAGCAGTTCTTC.

In this sample, this clonotype turned up a few times. A read error may be the cause here, since a much bigger clone is one base away. The CDR3: CSGERGAKEQFF. The CDR3 DNA sequence: TGCAGCGGAGAACGGGGGGCGAAAGAGCAGTTCTTC. The rearrangement links TRBV29-1 to TRBJ2-1; D perhaps matches TRBD2 (7 bases). Looked up from germline, CDR1 is SQVTM and CDR2 is ANQGSEA. This CDR3 comprises 12 residues. V gave up 7 bases and J gave up 10 bases, with 17 bases separating them.

The chain combines TRBV20-1 with TRBJ1-1; D gene uncertain. The CDR3 length is 12 residues. Germline V gene data show CDR1 as DFQATT and CDR2 as SNEGSKA (reference sequence). V lost 5 bases and J lost 0, with 7 bases in between. CDR3 nucleotide sequence: TGCAGTGCTCTAGCCGTGAACACTGAAGCTTTCTTT. This gives the protein CSALAVNTEAFF.